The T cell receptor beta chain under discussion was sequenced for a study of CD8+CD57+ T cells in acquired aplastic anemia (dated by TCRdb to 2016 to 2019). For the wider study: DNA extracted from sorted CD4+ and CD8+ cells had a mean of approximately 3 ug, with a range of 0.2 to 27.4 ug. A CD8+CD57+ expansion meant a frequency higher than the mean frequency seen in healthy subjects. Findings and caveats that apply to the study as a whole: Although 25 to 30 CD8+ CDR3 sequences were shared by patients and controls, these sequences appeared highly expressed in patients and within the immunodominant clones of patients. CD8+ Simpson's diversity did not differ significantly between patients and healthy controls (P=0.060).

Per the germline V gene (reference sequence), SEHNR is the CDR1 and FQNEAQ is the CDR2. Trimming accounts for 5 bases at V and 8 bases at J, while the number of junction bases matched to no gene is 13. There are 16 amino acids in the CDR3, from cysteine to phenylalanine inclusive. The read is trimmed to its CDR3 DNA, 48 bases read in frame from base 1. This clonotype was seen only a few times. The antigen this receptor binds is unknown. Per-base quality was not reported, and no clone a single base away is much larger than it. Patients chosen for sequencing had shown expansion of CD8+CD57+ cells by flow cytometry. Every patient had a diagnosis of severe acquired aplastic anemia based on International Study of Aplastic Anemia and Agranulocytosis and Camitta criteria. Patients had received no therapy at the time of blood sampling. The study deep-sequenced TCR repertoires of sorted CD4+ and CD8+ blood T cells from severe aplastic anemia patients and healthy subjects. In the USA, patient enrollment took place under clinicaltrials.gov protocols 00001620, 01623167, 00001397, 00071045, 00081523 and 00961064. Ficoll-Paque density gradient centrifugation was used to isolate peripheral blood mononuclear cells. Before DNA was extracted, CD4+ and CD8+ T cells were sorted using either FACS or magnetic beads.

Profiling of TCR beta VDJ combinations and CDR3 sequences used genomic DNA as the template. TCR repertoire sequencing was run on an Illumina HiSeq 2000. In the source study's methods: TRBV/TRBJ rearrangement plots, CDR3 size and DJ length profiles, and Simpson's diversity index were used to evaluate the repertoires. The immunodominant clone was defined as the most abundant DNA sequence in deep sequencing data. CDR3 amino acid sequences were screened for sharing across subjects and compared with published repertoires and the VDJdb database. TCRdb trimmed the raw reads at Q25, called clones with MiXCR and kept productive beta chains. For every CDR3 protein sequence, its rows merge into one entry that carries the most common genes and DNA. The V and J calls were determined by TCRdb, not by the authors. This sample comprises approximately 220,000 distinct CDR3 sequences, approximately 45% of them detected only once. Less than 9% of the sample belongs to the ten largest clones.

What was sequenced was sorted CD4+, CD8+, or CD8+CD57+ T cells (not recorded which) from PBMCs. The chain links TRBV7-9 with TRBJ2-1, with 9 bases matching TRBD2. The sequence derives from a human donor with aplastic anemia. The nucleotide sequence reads TGTGCCAGCAGCCCCGGCCCTGGCGGGGGGGCTTATGAGCAGTTCTTC. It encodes CASSPGPGGGAYEQFF.